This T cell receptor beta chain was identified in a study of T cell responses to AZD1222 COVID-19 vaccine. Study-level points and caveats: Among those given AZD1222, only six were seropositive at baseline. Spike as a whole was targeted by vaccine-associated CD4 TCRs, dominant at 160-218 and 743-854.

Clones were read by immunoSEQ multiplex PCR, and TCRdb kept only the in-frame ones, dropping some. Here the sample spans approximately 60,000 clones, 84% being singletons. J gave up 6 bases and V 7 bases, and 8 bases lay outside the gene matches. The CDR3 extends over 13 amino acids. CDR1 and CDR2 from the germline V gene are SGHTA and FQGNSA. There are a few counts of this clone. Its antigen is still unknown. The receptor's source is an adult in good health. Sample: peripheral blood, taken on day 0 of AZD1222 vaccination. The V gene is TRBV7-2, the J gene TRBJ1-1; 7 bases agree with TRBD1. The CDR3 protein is CASTLDRVSEAFF. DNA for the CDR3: TGTGCCAGCACCCTAGACAGGGTCTCTGAAGCTTTCTTT.